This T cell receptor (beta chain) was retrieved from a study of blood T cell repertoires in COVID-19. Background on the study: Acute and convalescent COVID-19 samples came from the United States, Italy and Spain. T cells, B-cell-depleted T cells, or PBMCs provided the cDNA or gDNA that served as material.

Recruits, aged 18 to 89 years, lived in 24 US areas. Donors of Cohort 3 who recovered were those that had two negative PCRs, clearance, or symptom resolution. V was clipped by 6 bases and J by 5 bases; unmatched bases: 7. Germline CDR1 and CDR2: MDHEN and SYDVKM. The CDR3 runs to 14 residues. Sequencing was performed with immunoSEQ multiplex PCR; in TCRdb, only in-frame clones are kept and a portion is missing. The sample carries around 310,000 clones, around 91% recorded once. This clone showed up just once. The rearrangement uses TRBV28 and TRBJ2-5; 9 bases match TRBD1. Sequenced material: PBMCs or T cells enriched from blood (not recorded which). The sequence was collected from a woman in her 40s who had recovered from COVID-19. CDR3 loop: CASRYDRGFETQYF. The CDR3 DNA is TGTGCCAGCAGATACGACAGGGGGTTCGAGACCCAGTACTTC.